The next 23 T cell receptor beta chains were all read from a single sample in a study of cytomegalovirus exposure and HLA in healthy donors. Vbeta (60) and Jbeta (13) primers were used in the PCR. The repertoire was sequenced with immunoSEQ multiplex PCR; TCRdb's copy has only in-frame clones and lacks some. Its listing shows 45,000 to 60,000 clones. Input material: PBMCs. The origin of the receptors is a male donor in good health and CMV-seronegative.

The rearrangement uses TRBV7-9 and TRBJ1-6; D perhaps matches TRBD1 (6 bases). The V and J ends lost 4 bases and 10 bases respectively, with 14 bases between them. This CDR3 spans 14 amino acids. Germline loops: CDR1 SEHNR, CDR2 FQNEAQ (reference sequence). The DNA of the CDR3 is TGTGCCAGCAGCTCCCACAGGGACCGGTCACCCCTCCACTTT. Encoded protein: CASSSHRDRSPLHF.

The J gene is TRBJ1-1, the V gene TRBV30, with a weak D call TRBD1 (5 bases). V dropped 0 bases and J dropped 7 bases, with 15 bases sitting between them. Germline loops: CDR1 GTSNPN, CDR2 SVGIG (reference sequence). The CDR3 is made up of 14 amino acids. The CDR3 DNA follows: TGTGCCTGGAGTGTAAGGGCGGGGGACGGTGAAGCTTTCTTT. Protein: CAWSVRAGDGEAFF.

The chain joins TRBV30 to TRBJ1-6; 9 nucleotides align to TRBD1. Trimming took 3 bases from V and 8 from J; bases not matched to a gene: 5. The CDR3 is 14 residues long. Germline V CDR1 and CDR2: GTSNPN, SVGIG (reference sequence). The CDR3 nucleotides read TGTGCCTGGAGGTTGACAGGGGGTTATTCACCCCTCCACTTT. It encodes CAWRLTGGYSPLHF.

This sequence joins TRBV5-1 and TRBJ2-7; 8 bases are a match to TRBD1. V lost 2 bases and J lost 5; bases outside the gene matches: 9. This CDR3 has 15 residues. Germline V lookup: CDR1 SGHRS, CDR2 YFSETQ. For the CDR3, the DNA is TGCGCCAGCAGCTTCGGACAGGGCGGTAATAACGAGCAGTACTTC. Its translation: CASSFGQGGNNEQYF.

The chain joins TRBV5-6 to TRBJ2-5; TRBD1 is a possible D gene (6 bases). The CDR3 contains 18 residues. The V gene's germline CDR1 is SGHDT and CDR2 YYEEEE. Trimming left V 2 bases short and J 0 bases short, with 20 bases between. This chain's CDR3 is CASSFDRSGKGYQETQYF. The CDR3 coding sequence is TGTGCCAGCAGCTTTGACAGGTCGGGAAAAGGGTACCAAGAGACCCAGTACTTC.

CDR3 nucleotides: TGTGCCAGCAGCCCAACAGGGGGCAAAGATAGCAATCAGCCCCAGCATTTT. Its protein is CASSPTGGKDSNQPQHF. V gene TRBV5-5 combines with J gene TRBJ1-5; 9 positions agree with TRBD1. The CDR3 loop spans 17 amino acids. With V trimmed by 4 bases and J by 0 bases, 8 bases remained unmatched. Germline lookup yields CDR1 SGHKS and CDR2 YYEKEE (reference sequence).

V usage is TRBV27 and J usage is TRBJ1-6; 9 bases are shared with TRBD1. The germline V gene encodes CDR1 MNHEY and CDR2 SMNVEV (reference sequence). Losses at the gene ends were 2 bases for V and 10 bases for J; bases not matched to a gene: 9. This CDR3 region has 16 residues. The CDR3 loop is CASSLRGNRGPSPLHF. For the CDR3, the DNA is TGTGCCAGCAGTTTAAGAGGCAACAGGGGGCCGTCACCCCTCCACTTT.

The V gene is TRBV6-5, the J gene TRBJ1-2; 9 positions match TRBD1. The trim removed 8 bases at V and 6 bases at J, leaving 10 bases unmatched. From germline, CDR1 is MNHEY and CDR2 SVGAGI. The length of the CDR3 is 14 residues. The chain's CDR3 is CASVDLRTGDGYTF. CDR3 coding DNA: TGTGCCAGCGTAGATCTACGGACAGGGGATGGCTACACCTTC.

V usage is TRBV2 and J usage is TRBJ2-7; D possibly corresponds to TRBD1 (7 bases). The CDR3 has 16 residues. In germline, CDR1 is SNHLY, CDR2 FYNNEI. V was clipped by 0 bases and J by 3 bases, with 15 bases between them. CDR3 in amino acids: CASSEAQGTLSYEQYF. The CDR3 bases are TGTGCCAGCAGTGAAGCACAGGGGACTTTAAGCTACGAGCAGTACTTC. Supplemented by reference TRBV2 and TRBJ2-7, the full variable domain reads EPEVTQTPSHQVTQMGQEVILRCVPISNHLYFYWYRQILGQKVEFLVSFYNNEISEKSEIFDDQFSVERPDGSNFTLKIRSTKLEDSAMYFCASSEAQGTLSYEQYFGPGTRLTVT.

The chain links TRBV5-1 to TRBJ2-2, with no clear D. Trimming pared 1 base from V and 1 base from J, leaving 5 bases between. This CDR3 is 14 amino acids long. Germline-derived CDR1 and CDR2 are SGHRS and YFSETQ. The DNA for the CDR3 is TGCGCCAGCAGCTTGTCAGGGAACACCGGGGAGCTGTTTTTT. Translating it yields CASSLSGNTGELFF.

The rearrangement uses TRBV7-3 and TRBJ2-2; a possible D gene is TRBD2 (6 bases). Germline V gene sequence: CDR1 SGHTA, CDR2 FQGTGA. V shed 2 bases and J shed 0 bases, with 7 bases lying between them. The CDR3 runs to 15 residues. The CDR3 DNA reads as TGTGCCAGCAGCTTAGTAGCGGCGAACACCGGGGAGCTGTTTTTT. Protein sequence: CASSLVAANTGELFF.

The chain employs TRBV5-1 and TRBJ2-7; 9 bases fit TRBD1. J gave up 5 bases and V 5 bases, and 8 bases lay outside the gene matches. The CDR3 sequence is 14 residues long. Looked up from germline, CDR1 is SGHRS and CDR2 is YFSETQ. CDR3 bases: TGCGCCAGCAGGTCCGGGACAGGGTCCCACGAGCAGTACTTC. The encoded protein is CASRSGTGSHEQYF.

The chain carries TRBV18 and TRBJ1-1; D is uncertain. The ends were cut back, 1 base at V and 5 bases at J, with 17 bases in the middle. The CDR3 is 16 amino acids. The germline V gene encodes CDR1 KGHSH and CDR2 LQKENI. The CDR3 loop is CASSPRSSQVITEAFF. Written as DNA, the CDR3 is TGTGCCAGCTCACCACGATCTAGCCAGGTAATTACTGAAGCTTTCTTT.

The V and J genes are TRBV29-1 and TRBJ2-7; D is ambiguous. V shed 6 bases and J shed 1 base, with 16 bases lying between them. Germline CDR1 SQVTM, CDR2 ANQGSEA. This CDR3 has 14 residues. The CDR3 here is CSVLSDGLSYEQYF. DNA for the CDR3: TGCAGCGTACTCAGTGACGGGTTATCCTACGAGCAGTACTTC.

V gene TRBV19 combines with J gene TRBJ2-5, with a possible D match to TRBD2 (5 bases). The V end lost 2 bases, the J end lost 0 bases, and 7 bases lay between the germline ends. The CDR3 totals 14 residues. Germline-derived CDR1 and CDR2 are LNHDA and SQIVND (reference sequence). This CDR3 reads CASSITRDQETQYF. The DNA for the CDR3 is TGTGCCAGTAGTATAACTAGAGACCAAGAGACCCAGTACTTC.

With regard to this clone: One end of the junction varies from germline; a read error may be responsible. The chain carries TRBV7-7 and TRBJ2-7; D is undetermined. The CDR3 runs 15 residues. Germline CDR1 reads SSHAT; CDR2 reads FNYEAQ (reference sequence). The CDR3 reads CASSLGSGQTYEQYF. Written as DNA, the CDR3 is TGTGCTAGCAGCCTAGGGTCCGGTCAAACCTACGAGCAGTACTTC.

The chain couples TRBV20-1 to TRBJ2-7; D is uncertain. V dropped 1 base and J dropped 2 bases, with 3 bases sitting between them. The CDR3 is 11 residues long. Germline V CDR1 and CDR2: DFQATT, SNEGSKA (reference sequence). CDR3 in amino acids: CSARGAYEQYF. The CDR3, as DNA: TGCAGTGCTAGAGGCGCCTACGAGCAGTACTTC.

CDR3: CASSSPLSARFTGELFF. CDR3 DNA: TGCGCCAGCAGCTCCCCCCTTAGCGCTAGATTCACCGGGGAGCTGTTTTTT. This chain joins TRBV4-1 and TRBJ2-2; possible D gene TRBD2, 5 bases. The V gene's germline CDR1 is MGHRA and CDR2 YSYEKL. There are 17 residues in the CDR3. The V gene lost 5 bases and the J gene lost 4 bases, with 20 bases spanning the gap.

The chain employs TRBV19 and TRBJ2-7; 8 bases are shared with TRBD1. J lost 2 bases, V lost 6 bases, and 12 bases had no gene match. Germline V gene sequence: CDR1 LNHDA, CDR2 SQIVND (reference sequence). This CDR3 contains 16 residues. CDR3 loop: CASRNQGTGGPYEQYF. CDR3 nucleotide sequence: TGTGCCAGTAGGAATCAAGGGACAGGCGGGCCCTACGAGCAGTACTTC.

V usage is TRBV2 and J usage is TRBJ1-2, with 12 bases lining up with TRBD1. The CDR3 length is 15 residues. Per germline, CDR1 SNHLY and CDR2 FYNNEI. Trimming removed 5 bases from V and 8 bases from J; junction bases left unmatched: 9. The CDR3 loop reads CASSLRGTGGAGYTF. CDR3 in DNA: TGTGCCAGCAGTCTTCGAGGGACAGGGGGCGCGGGCTACACCTTC.

The chain combines TRBV7-9 with TRBJ1-2; 7 bases align to TRBD1. The CDR3 contains 16 residues. The J segment lost 4 bases and the V segment lost 5 bases, leaving 13 bases of the junction unmatched. The germline V gene has CDR1 SEHNR and CDR2 FQNEAQ (reference sequence). The CDR3 sequence: CASSPPDRAVSYGYTF. CDR3 DNA: TGTGCCAGCAGCCCGCCCGACAGGGCCGTTTCCTATGGCTACACCTTC.

The chain recombines TRBV7-8 with TRBJ1-2; TRBD1 matches at 8 bases. Looked up from germline, CDR1 is SGHVS and CDR2 is FQNEAQ. After removal of 4 bases from V and 5 bases from J, the junction contained 9 bases not matched to a gene. The CDR3 covers 15 residues. The CDR3 DNA reads as TGTGCCAGCAGCTCCTTGGACAGGGCGGATTATGGCTACACCTTC. Translation: CASSSLDRADYGYTF.

This chain links TRBV29-1 with TRBJ1-5; D is unresolved. The CDR3 has 12 amino acids. Germline lookup yields CDR1 SQVTM and CDR2 ANQGSEA. V was shortened by 4 bases and J by 5 bases, with 9 bases between the two germline ends. In DNA, the CDR3 is TGCAGCGTTGTTGTGGGAGATCAGCCCCAGCATTTT. Translated: CSVVVGDQPQHF.